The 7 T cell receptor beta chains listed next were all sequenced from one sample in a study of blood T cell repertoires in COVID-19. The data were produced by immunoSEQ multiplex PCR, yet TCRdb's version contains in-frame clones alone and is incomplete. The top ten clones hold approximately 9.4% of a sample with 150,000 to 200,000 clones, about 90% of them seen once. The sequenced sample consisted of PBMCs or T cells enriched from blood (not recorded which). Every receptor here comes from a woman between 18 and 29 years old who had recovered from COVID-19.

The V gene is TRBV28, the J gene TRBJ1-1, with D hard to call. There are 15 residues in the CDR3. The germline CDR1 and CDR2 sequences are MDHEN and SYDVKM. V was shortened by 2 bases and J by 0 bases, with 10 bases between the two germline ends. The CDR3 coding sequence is TGTGCCAGCAGTTTAAATCCGTCCTTGAACACTGAAGCTTTCTTT. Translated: CASSLNPSLNTEAFF. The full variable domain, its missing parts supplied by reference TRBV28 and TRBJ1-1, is DVKVTQSSRYLVKRTGEKVFLECVQDMDHENMFWYRQDPGLGLRLIYFSYDVKMKEKGDIPEGYSVSREKKERFSLILESASTNQTSMYLCASSLNPSLNTEAFFGQGTRLTVV.

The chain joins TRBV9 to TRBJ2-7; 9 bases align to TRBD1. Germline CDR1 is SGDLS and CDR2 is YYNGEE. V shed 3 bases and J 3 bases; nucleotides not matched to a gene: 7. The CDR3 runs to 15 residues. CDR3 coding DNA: TGTGCCAGCAGCGCCGTAGGGACAGGGAGCTACGAGCAGTACTTC. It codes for CASSAVGTGSYEQYF.

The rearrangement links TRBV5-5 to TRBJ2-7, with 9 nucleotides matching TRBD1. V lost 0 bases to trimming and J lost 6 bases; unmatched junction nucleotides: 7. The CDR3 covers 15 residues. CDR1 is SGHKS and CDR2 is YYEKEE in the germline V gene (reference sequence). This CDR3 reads CASSLGVGQGLEQYF. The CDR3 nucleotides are TGTGCCAGCAGCTTGGGGGTGGGACAGGGCCTCGAGCAGTACTTC. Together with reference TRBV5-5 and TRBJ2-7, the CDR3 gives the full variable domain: DAGVTQSPTHLIKTRGQQVTLRCSPISGHKSVSWYQQVLGQGPQFIFQYYEKEERGRGNFPDRFSARQFPNYSSELNVNALLLGDSALYLCASSLGVGQGLEQYFGPGTRLTVT.

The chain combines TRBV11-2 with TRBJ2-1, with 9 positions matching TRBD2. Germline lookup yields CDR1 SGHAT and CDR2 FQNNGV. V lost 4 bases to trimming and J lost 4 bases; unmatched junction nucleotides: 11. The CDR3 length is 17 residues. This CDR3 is CASSWWRWREGYNEQFF. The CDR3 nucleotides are TGTGCCAGCAGCTGGTGGAGATGGCGGGAGGGGTACAATGAGCAGTTCTTC.

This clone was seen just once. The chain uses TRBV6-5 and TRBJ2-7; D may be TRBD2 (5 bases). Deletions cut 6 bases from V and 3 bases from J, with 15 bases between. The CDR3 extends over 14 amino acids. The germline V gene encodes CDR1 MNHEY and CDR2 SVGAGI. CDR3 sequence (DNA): TGTGCCAGCAGCGGCGGGCAGCGCCGCTACGAGCAGTACTTC. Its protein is CASSGGQRRYEQYF.

The CDR3 coding sequence is TGTGCCAGCAGGACACTAGTCCGGGGAGGCGAGCAGTACTTC. Translation gives CASRTLVRGGEQYF. The chain is built from TRBV6-5 and TRBJ2-7; D possibly corresponds to TRBD2 (6 bases). The V gene lost 6 bases and the J gene lost 6 bases, with 18 bases spanning the gap. CDR1 is MNHEY and CDR2 is SVGAGI in the germline V gene. The CDR3 is made up of 14 amino acids.

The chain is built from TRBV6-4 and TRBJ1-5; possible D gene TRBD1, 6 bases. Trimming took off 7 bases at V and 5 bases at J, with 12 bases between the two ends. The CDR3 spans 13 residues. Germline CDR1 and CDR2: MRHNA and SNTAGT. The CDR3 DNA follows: TGTGCCAGCACCAACAGGGAGTATCAGCCCCAGCATTTT. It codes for CASTNREYQPQHF.